These T cell receptor beta chains were read from a single sample in a study of tumor-infiltrating lymphocytes in localized non-small cell lung cancer. The table came from immunoSEQ multiplex PCR; TCRdb's copy has only in-frame clones and leaves some out. The data hold fewer than 12,000 clones, with 63% observed a single time. What was sequenced was lung tumor tissue. Receptors originate from a human donor with non-small cell lung cancer. CDR3s include the opening cysteine and the closing phenylalanine or tryptophan.

v_call	cdr3_aa
TRBV7-9	CASSLDGLRAHNEQFF
TRBV11-2	CASSLDRDYEQYF
TRBV7-2	CASSYRDNYGYTF
TRBV5-1	CASSFDRNTEAFF
TRBV5-1	CASSFLAGVGGYTF
TRBV7-2	CASSLVVTGNEAFF
TRBV7-9	CASSLDMNTEAFF
TRBV25-1	CASSDYRAYEQYF
TRBV4-1	CASSQDSVANEQFF
TRBV28	CASRRMGTASGNTIYF
TRBV7-6	CASSLTASSYEQYF
TRBV10-3	CAISEGGTYEQYF
TRBV19	CASSTGTSGGEQYF
TRBV2	CASSEDTSTNEKLFF
TRBV4-3	CASSQVRDSSYEQYF
TRBV5-4	CASSFRDRGAGELFF
TRBV7-9	CASSLLRGPQKAFF
TRBV2	CASSEASGRWNEQFF
TRBV5-6	CASSLMGALDEAFF
TRBV6-5	CASSVGRLNQPQHF
TRBV7-2	CASSLGAVQETQYF
TRBV7-2	CASSLYGSGMRTDTQYF
TRBV7-2	CASSIGRYSGNTIYF
TRBV4-1	CASSQDRLASGEETQYF
TRBV27	CASGQGDQPQHF
TRBV30	CAWATGPYEQYF
TRBV10-1	CASSRSGSNNEQFF
TRBV10-2	CASTSSGRFSYEQYF
TRBV4-3	CASSTVGADTQYF
TRBV2	CASMAGKKAFF
TRBV6-5	CASSDIDARGAFF
TRBV30	CAWSQRRYPSHEQYF
TRBV18	CASSPLSADTQYF
TRBV4-3	CASSQAGTGMREQYF
TRBV5-1	CASSLLPWRQGDSGNTIYF
TRBV5-6	CASSLWNRRNQPQHF
TRBV29-1	CSVDLAGGNEQFF
TRBV19	CASSMPTGDGETQYF
TRBV19	CASSIPHRDPTGELFF
TRBV7-2	CASSARGGSGDTQYF
TRBV6-5	CASSYSSGRGYEQYF
TRBV5-6	CASSLGQGGTEAFF
TRBV5-1	CASSFEDSFNEQFF